This is a list of T cell receptor beta chains from one sample in a study of PD-1 blockade in classical Hodgkin lymphoma. Produced via immunoSEQ multiplex PCR; TCRdb's table is partial and in-frame only. The data contain 45,000 or so clones, approximately 91% of them seen just once; the ten biggest clones take up over 4%. Sequencing was carried out using peripheral blood mononuclear cells (PBMCs). The receptors here all came from a human donor with classical Hodgkin lymphoma. Both conserved end residues are part of each CDR3. Each record gives: D gene, clone size, J gene, CDR3 length, V gene, CDR3 DNA, CDR3 protein. A D gene is named only where the DNA matches it firmly. Clone sizes are given selectively: once, few, many, or a class where the clone is expanded.

d_call: TRBD2
clone_size: few
j_call: TRBJ2-3
cdr3_length: 16
v_call: TRBV7-8
cdr3_nt: TGTGCCAGCAGCTCTAATAGCGGGAGGGGCACAGATACGCAGTATTTT
cdr3_aa: CASSSNSGRGTDTQYF

d_call: .
clone_size: .
j_call: TRBJ2-1
cdr3_length: 15
v_call: TRBV5-8
cdr3_nt: TGTGCCAGCAGCTTTGACGGGAGCTCCTACAATGAGCAGTTCTTC
cdr3_aa: CASSFDGSSYNEQFF

d_call: .
clone_size: .
j_call: TRBJ1-2
cdr3_length: 14
v_call: TRBV21-1
cdr3_nt: TGTGCCAGCAGCAAAGACGAGGGAGACTATGGCTACACCTTC
cdr3_aa: CASSKDEGDYGYTF

d_call: .
clone_size: .
j_call: TRBJ1-1
cdr3_length: 12
v_call: TRBV29-1
cdr3_nt: TGCAGCGTTGAACAGGGTAGCACTGAAGCTTTCTTT
cdr3_aa: CSVEQGSTEAFF

d_call: TRBD1
clone_size: .
j_call: TRBJ2-7
cdr3_length: 13
v_call: TRBV27
cdr3_nt: TGTGCCAGCAGTTACAGGGGGTCCTACGAGCAGTACTTC
cdr3_aa: CASSYRGSYEQYF

d_call: .
clone_size: .
j_call: TRBJ1-4
cdr3_length: 13
v_call: TRBV2
cdr3_nt: TGTGCCAGCATCCCGCAGGTTAATGAAAAACTGTTTTTT
cdr3_aa: CASIPQVNEKLFF

d_call: TRBD1
clone_size: .
j_call: TRBJ1-1
cdr3_length: 14
v_call: TRBV5-1
cdr3_nt: TGCGCCAGCAAGACCGGGACAGCTAACACTGAAGCTTTCTTT
cdr3_aa: CASKTGTANTEAFF

d_call: .
clone_size: .
j_call: TRBJ1-4
cdr3_length: 14
v_call: TRBV11-2
cdr3_nt: TGTGCCAGCTCCATGGGATTGTCGGGTGAAAAACTGTTTTTT
cdr3_aa: CASSMGLSGEKLFF

d_call: .
clone_size: few
j_call: TRBJ1-1
cdr3_length: 13
v_call: TRBV6-5
cdr3_nt: TGTGCCAGCAGTTACTCGTTTAGGGACGAAGCTTTCTTT
cdr3_aa: CASSYSFRDEAFF

d_call: .
clone_size: .
j_call: TRBJ2-5
cdr3_length: 17
v_call: TRBV5-5
cdr3_nt: TGTGCCAGCAGCCATTATGAGGCCGGAATATTACAAGAGACCCAGTACTTC
cdr3_aa: CASSHYEAGILQETQYF

d_call: .
clone_size: .
j_call: TRBJ1-2
cdr3_length: 15
v_call: TRBV6-1
cdr3_nt: TGTGCCAGCAGTGAACGGCCAGGGCTTCACTATGGCTACACCTTC
cdr3_aa: CASSERPGLHYGYTF

d_call: .
clone_size: .
j_call: TRBJ1-2
cdr3_length: 14
v_call: TRBV6-1
cdr3_nt: TGTGCCAGCAGTGAAGAGGGACCTAGATATGGCTACACCTTC
cdr3_aa: CASSEEGPRYGYTF

d_call: TRBD1
clone_size: .
j_call: TRBJ1-5
cdr3_length: 14
v_call: TRBV6-1
cdr3_nt: TGTGCCAGCAGTGTTCAGGGGGCGAATCAGCCCCAGCATTTT
cdr3_aa: CASSVQGANQPQHF

d_call: .
clone_size: .
j_call: TRBJ1-2
cdr3_length: 13
v_call: TRBV15
cdr3_nt: TGTGCCACCAGCAGAGATAGTGGGCAGGGCTACACCTTC
cdr3_aa: CATSRDSGQGYTF

d_call: TRBD2
clone_size: .
j_call: TRBJ2-5
cdr3_length: 15
v_call: TRBV11-3
cdr3_nt: TGTGCCAGCAGCCCAGGGACTAGCGGTCAAGAGACCCAGTACTTC
cdr3_aa: CASSPGTSGQETQYF

d_call: .
clone_size: .
j_call: TRBJ1-1
cdr3_length: 14
v_call: TRBV6-1
cdr3_nt: TGTGCCAGCAGTGTAGTACAAGTGAACACTGAAGCTTTCTTT
cdr3_aa: CASSVVQVNTEAFF

d_call: TRBD2
clone_size: once
j_call: TRBJ2-3
cdr3_length: 16
v_call: TRBV29-1
cdr3_nt: TGCAGCGCCGAGGGACTAGCGGGAGGGTTATTTAATACGCAGTATTTT
cdr3_aa: CSAEGLAGGLFNTQYF

d_call: .
clone_size: few
j_call: TRBJ1-2
cdr3_length: 11
v_call: TRBV2
cdr3_nt: TGTGCCAATCGGTTCGGGCTTGGCTACACCTTC
cdr3_aa: CANRFGLGYTF

d_call: .
clone_size: .
j_call: TRBJ2-1
cdr3_length: 14
v_call: TRBV5-8
cdr3_nt: TGTGCCAGCAGCTTGTGGGGATCCGGTGGTGAGCAGTTCTTC
cdr3_aa: CASSLWGSGGEQFF

d_call: TRBD1
clone_size: .
j_call: TRBJ2-4
cdr3_length: 14
v_call: TRBV2
cdr3_nt: TGTGCCAGCAGTGAAGCGGACAGGGGAAACATTCAGTACTTC
cdr3_aa: CASSEADRGNIQYF

d_call: TRBD2
clone_size: .
j_call: TRBJ2-1
cdr3_length: 14
v_call: TRBV6-1
cdr3_nt: TGTGCCAGCAGTGGACTAGCGGGTGTGAATGAGCAGTTCTTC
cdr3_aa: CASSGLAGVNEQFF

d_call: .
clone_size: .
j_call: TRBJ2-7
cdr3_length: 12
v_call: TRBV6-1
cdr3_nt: TGTGCCAGCAGTGAACGGTTAGGCGAGCAGTACTTC
cdr3_aa: CASSERLGEQYF

d_call: .
clone_size: once
j_call: TRBJ2-7
cdr3_length: 14
v_call: TRBV7-6
cdr3_nt: TGTGCCAGCAGCTTAGCGTTGTCTAGAGAGGAGCAGTACTTC
cdr3_aa: CASSLALSREEQYF

d_call: .
clone_size: medium-sized
j_call: TRBJ1-3
cdr3_length: 11
v_call: TRBV7-9
cdr3_nt: TGTGCCGTTCAGGGACTAGACACCATATATTTT
cdr3_aa: CAVQGLDTIYF

d_call: TRBD2
clone_size: .
j_call: TRBJ2-1
cdr3_length: 16
v_call: TRBV9
cdr3_nt: TGTGCCAGCAGCGTAGGGCCAGCGGGAGTAACTAATGAGCAGTTCTTC
cdr3_aa: CASSVGPAGVTNEQFF

d_call: .
clone_size: .
j_call: TRBJ2-3
cdr3_length: 13
v_call: TRBV6-5
cdr3_nt: TGTGCCAGCAGTCCGTCCGAGTCCTATACGCAGTATTTT
cdr3_aa: CASSPSESYTQYF

d_call: TRBD1
clone_size: .
j_call: TRBJ2-1
cdr3_length: 15
v_call: TRBV10-1
cdr3_nt: TGCGCCAGCAGCGCGTCAGGGGGACCTTACAATGAGCAGTTCTTC
cdr3_aa: CASSASGGPYNEQFF

d_call: .
clone_size: few
j_call: TRBJ2-1
cdr3_length: 15
v_call: TRBV6-6
cdr3_nt: TGTGCCAGCAGTTACTCGTCTAGTTCCTACAATGAGCAGTTCTTC
cdr3_aa: CASSYSSSSYNEQFF

d_call: .
clone_size: .
j_call: TRBJ1-1
cdr3_length: 15
v_call: TRBV6-5
cdr3_nt: TGTGCCAGCAGTCCCACGTGCAGGGTTAATACTGAAGCTTTCTTT
cdr3_aa: CASSPTCRVNTEAFF

d_call: .
clone_size: .
j_call: TRBJ2-5
cdr3_length: 14
v_call: TRBV7-9
cdr3_nt: TGTGCCAGCAGCTCCCCCCCGGAGCGCTCTCCCCAGTACTTC
cdr3_aa: CASSSPPERSPQYF

d_call: .
clone_size: .
j_call: TRBJ1-2
cdr3_length: 13
v_call: TRBV27
cdr3_nt: TGTGCCAGCAGGGGGACACCTAACTATGGCTACACCTTC
cdr3_aa: CASRGTPNYGYTF

d_call: .
clone_size: once
j_call: TRBJ2-1
cdr3_length: 11
v_call: TRBV5-6
cdr3_nt: TGTGCCAGCAGCTTGGTTGGGAGGTGGTTCTTC
cdr3_aa: CASSLVGRWFF